Listed below are T cell receptor beta chains from one sample, sequenced in a study of T-cell reconstitution after alpha-beta-depleted transplantation in children. TCRdb redid the calling of the PCR reads with MiXCR, one entry per CDR3 protein. The sample has around 450,000 distinct CDR3 sequences, 15% to 20% seen once; the top ten hold over 25%. The sample in question was PBMCs, mostly from graft donor cells, obtained 360 days after TCRalphabeta/CD19-depleted stem cell transplant. The receptors originated from a boy in the first two years of life who had a stem cell transplant for Wiskott-Aldrich syndrome, so the T cells may come from the graft donor. CDR3s include the opening cysteine and the closing phenylalanine or tryptophan. The order of the fields is V gene, J gene, clone size, CDR3 protein. Clone sizes are given selectively: once, few, many, or a class where the clone is expanded.

TRBV7-2	TRBJ2-4	-	CASSSLPRTGNIQYF
TRBV6-5	TRBJ2-3	-	CASSYPLGYTDTQYF
TRBV20-1	TRBJ2-1	-	CSARWGWNEQFF
TRBV7-2	TRBJ2-1	-	CASSFMASEQFF
TRBV10-3	TRBJ2-1	-	CAIRAGGKNEQFF
TRBV7-9	TRBJ2-3	few	CASSPRTSGYSADTQYF
TRBV12-3/TRBV12-4	TRBJ2-7	few	CASSLTWDNSYEQYF
TRBV12-3/TRBV12-4	TRBJ2-4	-	CASSFSVPTPMAREAKNIQYF
TRBV4-1	TRBJ2-2	-	CASSQVRDLHTGELFF
TRBV20-1	TRBJ2-7	few	CSARLGLAWSEQYF